Below are 12 T cell receptor beta chains sequenced from a single sample in a study of response to subunit inactivated influenza vaccine. TCRdb processed the RT-PCR reads anew with MiXCR; each CDR3 protein has one entry. The sample has around 850,000 distinct CDR3 sequences, approximately 17% seen once. The sequencing used PBMCs from blood, collected about 5 days after vaccination. These receptors all stem from a man aged 45-65 years who received an inactivated influenza vaccine.

The chain recombines TRBV6-5 with TRBJ2-2, with 8 bases that match TRBD1. V lost 3 bases, J lost 7 bases, and 16 bases stayed unmatched. CDR1 and CDR2 from the germline V gene are MNHEY and SVGAGI. This CDR3 contains 18 residues. As DNA, the CDR3 is TGTGCCAGCAGTTATAGCGTACCGGGACAGGCGTTCTTCGGGGAGCTGTTTTTT. This encodes CASSYSVPGQAFFGELFF.

A remark on this clonotype: An end of the junction does not agree with germline; a read error may underlie this. The chain joins TRBV4-3 to TRBJ2-5, with a possible D match to TRBD1 (5 bases). Germline-derived CDR1 and CDR2 are LGHNA and YSLEER. The length of the CDR3 is 15 residues. This chain's CDR3 is CARSQVGKGSETQYF. In DNA, the CDR3 is TGCGCCAGGAGCCAAGTTGGAAAGGGGTCCGAGACCCAGTACTTC.

The CDR3 DNA follows: TGTGCCAGCAGCCCGACAGGGGTGGATACGCAGTATTTT. Protein sequence: CASSPTGVDTQYF. The chain links TRBV4-2 to TRBJ2-3; 8 positions match TRBD1. Germline CDR1 is LGHNA and CDR2 is YNFKEQ. The CDR3 contains 13 residues. V trimming: 4 bases; J trimming: 6 bases; junction bases outside the gene matches: 3.

This clonotype has more than one count but fewer than ten. The chain combines TRBV20-1 with TRBJ2-1; 7 bases map to TRBD2. V shed 0 bases, J shed 10 bases, and the junction held 3 bases outside the gene matches. Germline lookup yields CDR1 DFQATT and CDR2 SNEGSKA (reference sequence). CDR3 size: 12 residues. This CDR3 reads CSAREGREEQFF. The CDR3 nucleotides read TGCAGTGCTAGAGAGGGGAGGGAAGAGCAGTTCTTC.

CDR3 residues: CAISTGGYGYTF. Written as DNA, the CDR3 is TGTGCCATCAGCACAGGGGGCTATGGCTACACCTTC. This sequence joins TRBV10-3 and TRBJ1-2, with 8 positions matching TRBD1. This CDR3 is built from 12 residues. CDR1 and CDR2 from the germline V gene are ENHRY and SYGVKD. With V trimmed by 6 bases and J by 4 bases, 1 base remained unmatched.

This clonotype was counted many times. The chain employs TRBV18 and TRBJ2-1; 8 nucleotides agree with TRBD2. V lost 8 bases to trimming and J lost 0 bases; unmatched junction nucleotides: 3. The CDR3 length is 14 residues. Germline values: CDR1 KGHSH, CDR2 LQKENI. CDR3 DNA: TGTGCCAGCCTAGCGGGCCGCTCCTACAATGAGCAGTTCTTC. This gives the protein CASLAGRSYNEQFF.

The chain joins TRBV24-1 to TRBJ2-2, with D perhaps TRBD1 or TRBD2 (5 bases each). Germline loops: CDR1 KGHDR, CDR2 SFDVKD. CDR3 length equals 16 residues. Trimming pared 1 base from V and 1 base from J, leaving 9 bases between. CDR3 coding DNA: TGTGCCACCAGTGATTTCGGGACCCGGAACACCGGGGAGCTGTTTTTT. Translating it yields CATSDFGTRNTGELFF.

This chain connects TRBV3-1 to TRBJ2-1, with 11 bases aligning to TRBD2. This CDR3 contains 18 residues. V was clipped by 0 bases and J by 9 bases; unmatched bases: 13. CDR1 and CDR2 from the germline V gene are LGHDT and YNNKEL (reference sequence). CDR3 residues: CASSQELAGGLGIGEQFF. The CDR3 nucleotides are TGTGCCAGCAGCCAAGAGTTAGCGGGAGGGCTGGGGATTGGTGAGCAGTTCTTC.

This clonotype occurred a few times. The rearrangement joins TRBV28 to TRBJ2-7, with D hard to call. V was trimmed by 2 bases and J by 2 bases, leaving 13 bases between them. Germline CDR1 is MDHEN and CDR2 is SYDVKM. This CDR3 is 15 amino acids long. CDR3 residues: CASSLSLSQAYEQYF. CDR3 coding DNA: TGTGCCAGCAGTTTAAGTTTGAGTCAGGCCTACGAGCAGTACTTC.

The chain employs TRBV6-1 and TRBJ1-6; D gene uncertain. Germline CDR1 is MNHNS and CDR2 is SASEGT. The CDR3 loop spans 14 amino acids. V dropped 8 bases and J dropped 5 bases, with 13 bases sitting between them. DNA of the CDR3: TGTGCCAGCCGCGAGGGTTATGATAATTCACCCCTCCACTTT. This sequence encodes CASREGYDNSPLHF.

V gene TRBV4-1 combines with J gene TRBJ1-2; 7 bases line up with TRBD1. Germline-derived CDR1 and CDR2 are MGHRA and YSYEKL. CDR3 length: 17 amino acids. With V trimmed by 3 bases and J by 2 bases, 12 bases remained unmatched. CDR3 residues: CASSHLYDRDQNYGYTF. The CDR3 nucleotides read TGCGCCAGCAGCCACCTTTACGACAGGGACCAAAACTATGGCTACACCTTC.

In this sample, this clonotype turned up many times. The CDR3 bases are TGTGCCAGCAGTTTGGGACAGATATTTGGAAACACCATATATTTT. This encodes CASSLGQIFGNTIYF. The genes are TRBV28 and TRBJ1-3; the match to TRBD1 covers 7 bases. Germline assignment: CDR1 MDHEN and CDR2 SYDVKM. With V trimmed by 3 bases and J by 3 bases, 5 bases remained unmatched. CDR3 length equals 15 residues.